These 10 T cell receptor beta chains were sequenced from one sample in a study of T cell changes during pregnancy in multiple sclerosis. Clones were read by immunoSEQ multiplex PCR, and TCRdb kept only the in-frame ones, dropping some. The table records around 56,000 clones, about 94% of them present only once. The sequences come from CD8+ T cells from peripheral blood mononuclear cells, collected after pregnancy. The receptors here all came from a female donor with multiple sclerosis, enrolled in a pregnancy study.

V and J are TRBV30 and TRBJ1-1, with TRBD1 identical over 8 bases. The CDR3 is 14 residues long. Germline trimming cut 2 bases from V and 4 bases from J; bases unmatched to any gene: 6. In germline, CDR1 is GTSNPN, CDR2 SVGIG (reference sequence). The chain's CDR3 is CAWSMGTGATEAFF. CDR3 in DNA: TGTGCCTGGAGTATGGGGACAGGAGCCACTGAAGCTTTCTTT.

V usage is TRBV25-1 and J usage is TRBJ2-7; tentatively, D is TRBD2 (5 bases). Germline V gene sequence: CDR1 MGHDK, CDR2 SYGVNS. The CDR3 consists of 13 residues. V was pared by 8 bases and J by 4 bases, with 15 bases between. This CDR3 reads CASESGEGYEQYF. The CDR3 DNA reads as TGTGCCAGCGAGAGCGGTGAGGGATACGAGCAGTACTTC.

V and J are TRBV11-2 and TRBJ1-1; a weak D match, TRBD1 (5 bases). Trimming took off 3 bases at V and 6 bases at J, with 23 bases between the two ends. CDR1 is SGHAT, CDR2 FQNNGV, per germline. The CDR3 is made up of 17 amino acids. CDR3 loop: CASSFRRALKGRAEAFF. The DNA for the CDR3 is TGTGCCAGCAGCTTTCGCCGGGCTCTAAAGGGGAGGGCTGAAGCTTTCTTT.

This chain connects TRBV4-3 to TRBJ1-1; D perhaps matches TRBD1 (6 bases). CDR3 length equals 15 residues. The V end was cut by 4 bases, the J end by 1 base, with 13 bases between. Germline CDR1 reads LGHNA; CDR2 reads YSLEER. The CDR3 coding sequence is TGCGCCAGCAGCCGAGCGACAGGTCAGAACACTGAAGCTTTCTTT. Its translation: CASSRATGQNTEAFF.

The chain combines TRBV5-1 with TRBJ1-1; D not resolved. Germline lookup yields CDR1 SGHRS and CDR2 YFSETQ. The CDR3 extends over 12 amino acids. V was pared by 3 bases and J by 0 bases, with 3 bases between. The CDR3, as DNA: TGCGCCAGCAGCTCAATGAACACTGAAGCTTTCTTT. Translating it yields CASSSMNTEAFF.

This chain links TRBV28 with TRBJ1-3, with D tentatively TRBD1 (5 bases). The CDR3 extends over 17 amino acids. Germline V gene lookup returns CDR1 MDHEN and CDR2 SYDVKM. V lost 6 bases and J lost 4, with 22 bases in between. The CDR3 region has the DNA TGTGCCAGCAGCCCTAGGGTCAGGGAACGCGTCGGAAACACCATATATTTT. Translated, it gives CASSPRVRERVGNTIYF.

The genes are TRBV19 and TRBJ1-1, with D unclear. Germline V lookup: CDR1 LNHDA, CDR2 SQIVND (reference sequence). The CDR3 runs to 14 residues. The V end lost 3 bases, the J end lost 6 bases, and 14 bases lay between the germline ends. CDR3 region: CASSITRSHPEAFF. The CDR3 region has the DNA TGTGCCAGTAGTATTACAAGATCCCACCCTGAAGCTTTCTTT.

The chain recombines TRBV5-1 with TRBJ1-1, with 7 bases lining up with TRBD1. CDR1 is SGHRS and CDR2 is YFSETQ in the germline V gene. This CDR3 region has 14 residues. Losses at the gene ends were 2 bases for V and 1 base for J; bases not matched to a gene: 2. The CDR3 protein is CASSFQGGNTEAFF. In DNA, the CDR3 is TGCGCCAGCAGCTTTCAGGGGGGGAACACTGAAGCTTTCTTT.

The chain's CDR3 is CASSLASGSAYEQYF. The CDR3 DNA is TGTGCCAGCAGCTTAGCTAGCGGGAGCGCATACGAGCAGTACTTC. The chain combines TRBV11-3 with TRBJ2-7; 10 positions agree with TRBD2. V lost 1 base and J lost 4; bases outside the gene matches: 4. CDR1 SGHNT and CDR2 YENEEA come from the germline V gene. The CDR3 has 15 amino acids.

The rearrangement uses TRBV6-5 and TRBJ1-1, with D tentatively TRBD1 (5 bases). The ends were cut back, 7 bases at V and 6 bases at J, with 18 bases in the middle. Germline assignment: CDR1 MNHEY and CDR2 SVGAGI. The CDR3 has 14 amino acids. CDR3 nucleotides: TGTGCCAGCACCCAGGCGGCAGGGTGGGCTGAAGCTTTCTTT. Its protein is CASTQAAGWAEAFF.